This is a list of T cell receptor beta chains from one sample in a study of PD-1 blockade in classical Hodgkin lymphoma. TCRdb keeps only in-frame clones here, not all; method: immunoSEQ multiplex PCR. Of about 24,000 clones listed, roughly 84% are singletons. The sample consisted of CD4+ T cells from blood, taken at baseline. These TCRs come from a human donor with classical Hodgkin lymphoma. Both conserved end residues are part of each CDR3. D genes are given only for firm matches. The listing skips clone size in some rows; elsewhere it reads once, few, many or a size class.

J gene: TRBJ2-2; D gene: .; V gene: TRBV19; clone size: .; CDR3 DNA: TGTGCCAGTAGTCTGGATAGGGGAAGCACCGGGGAGCTGTTTTTT; CDR3 protein: CASSLDRGSTGELFF
J gene: TRBJ2-7; D gene: TRBD1; V gene: TRBV4-2; clone size: .; CDR3 DNA: TGTGCCAGCAGCCGATGGGACAGTGACTACGAGCAGTACTTC; CDR3 protein: CASSRWDSDYEQYF
J gene: TRBJ2-3; D gene: TRBD2; V gene: TRBV10-3; clone size: .; CDR3 DNA: TGTGCCATCAGTGAGCCTCTGCGGGGGGGCACAGATACGCAGTATTTT; CDR3 protein: CAISEPLRGGTDTQYF
J gene: TRBJ2-1; D gene: TRBD2; V gene: TRBV2; clone size: once; CDR3 DNA: TGTGCCAGCAGGCAAACTAGCGGGGGGGGGAATGAGCAGTTCTTC; CDR3 protein: CASRQTSGGGNEQFF
J gene: TRBJ1-3; D gene: TRBD1; V gene: TRBV5-1; clone size: .; CDR3 DNA: TGCGCCAGCAGCTTGGGGGGCTCCGGGACAGGGGGCCGCTCTGGAAACACCATATATTTT; CDR3 protein: CASSLGGSGTGGRSGNTIYF
J gene: TRBJ2-5; D gene: TRBD1; V gene: TRBV30; clone size: few; CDR3 DNA: TGTGCCTGGAGCCGAAACAGGGGCCAAGAGACCCAGTACTTC; CDR3 protein: CAWSRNRGQETQYF
J gene: TRBJ1-2; D gene: TRBD1; V gene: TRBV7-9; clone size: few; CDR3 DNA: TGTGCCAGCAGCTCAGGGGGCTATGGCTACACCTTC; CDR3 protein: CASSSGGYGYTF
J gene: TRBJ2-7; D gene: TRBD2; V gene: TRBV9; clone size: .; CDR3 DNA: TGTGCCAGCAGCCCCCGAGCGGGGGCCTTACCCTCCTACGAGCAGTACTTC; CDR3 protein: CASSPRAGALPSYEQYF
J gene: TRBJ2-1; D gene: TRBD1; V gene: TRBV19; clone size: .; CDR3 DNA: TGTGCCAGTAGTATAGCGGGACAGGGTTACAGTGAGCAGTTCTTC; CDR3 protein: CASSIAGQGYSEQFF
J gene: TRBJ2-1; D gene: TRBD1; V gene: TRBV19; clone size: .; CDR3 DNA: TGTGCCAGTAGTAGATCCAGGGGGTACGACAATGAGCAGTTCTTC; CDR3 protein: CASSRSRGYDNEQFF
J gene: TRBJ2-7; D gene: .; V gene: TRBV6-1; clone size: .; CDR3 DNA: TGTGCCAGCCATCGAGGTGAGGGTTACGAGCAGTACTTC; CDR3 protein: CASHRGEGYEQYF
J gene: TRBJ2-7; D gene: .; V gene: TRBV30; clone size: .; CDR3 DNA: TGTGCCTGGAGTCTGGGGCAGGCCATCGAGCAGTACTTC; CDR3 protein: CAWSLGQAIEQYF
J gene: TRBJ2-7; D gene: .; V gene: TRBV4-1; clone size: .; CDR3 DNA: TGCGCCAGCAGCCATCGGGCCGGGGTGGGTCCCGAGCAGTACTTC; CDR3 protein: CASSHRAGVGPEQYF
J gene: TRBJ1-2; D gene: TRBD1; V gene: TRBV2; clone size: .; CDR3 DNA: TGTGCCAGCGCTAGACAGGGGGCGCTGGGCTACACCTTC; CDR3 protein: CASARQGALGYTF